This TCR beta chain was obtained from a study of blood T cell repertoires in COVID-19. Overall study: T cells, B-cell-depleted T cells, or PBMCs provided the cDNA or gDNA that served as material.

The data were produced by immunoSEQ multiplex PCR, yet TCRdb's version contains in-frame clones alone and is incomplete. Of about 200,000 clones detected, 92% appear once; the ten largest clones hold roughly 1.2%. The CDR3 is made up of 13 amino acids. Trimming took off 5 bases at V and 5 bases at J, with 9 bases between the two ends. Per the germline V gene, CDR1 is SGHTA and CDR2 is FQGTGA. This clonotype was sampled from a man younger than 45 with acute or convalescent COVID-19. The chain employs TRBV7-3 and TRBJ2-2; weak D call: TRBD1 (6 bases). The specimen sequenced was peripheral blood. CDR3 in DNA: TGTGCCAGCAGCCCCGGGACAACCGGGGAGCTGTTTTTT. The encoded protein is CASSPGTTGELFF. Full variable domain (rest looked up from reference TRBV7-3 and TRBJ2-2): GAGVSQTPSNKVTEKGKYVELRCDPISGHTALYWYRQSLGQGPEFLIYFQGTGAADDSGLPNDRFFAVRPEGSVSTLKIQRTERGDSAVYLCASSPGTTGELFFGEGSRLTVL.